Below, 13 T cell receptor beta chains from the same sample are listed, as sequenced in a study of cytomegalovirus exposure and HLA in healthy donors. Profiled with immunoSEQ multiplex PCR; TCRdb holds only in-frame clones, not every one. The sample has roughly 58,000 clones; about 93% are singletons. Sequenced input: PBMCs. Receptor source: a young man in good health and CMV-seronegative.

The rearrangement links TRBV5-1 to TRBJ2-3; 11 bases line up with TRBD2. Trimming at V came to 0 bases and at J to 6 bases, leaving 6 bases not matched to a gene. The CDR3 runs 16 residues. Germline CDR1 reads SGHRS; CDR2 reads YFSETQ. CDR3 amino acids: CASSLEVAGGADTQYF. CDR3 DNA sequence: TGCGCCAGCAGCTTGGAGGTAGCGGGGGGGGCGGATACGCAGTATTTT.

This rearrangement joins TRBV7-3 to TRBJ2-3; tentatively, D is TRBD1 (6 bases). CDR3 length: 13 residues. Germline V CDR1 and CDR2: SGHTA, FQGTGA. The V end lost 2 bases, the J end lost 6 bases, and 9 bases lay between the germline ends. The CDR3 is CASSLGGADTQYF. The DNA of the CDR3 is TGTGCCAGCAGCTTAGGGGGCGCGGATACGCAGTATTTT.

The chain has TRBV28 and TRBJ1-3; 9 bases align to TRBD1. The CDR3 covers 18 residues. V lost 7 bases, J lost 0 bases, and 13 bases stayed unmatched. CDR1 MDHEN and CDR2 SYDVKM come from the germline V gene. CDR3 protein: CASNLQGAVVSSGNTIYF. The CDR3 region has the DNA TGTGCCAGCAACTTACAGGGGGCCGTAGTCTCCTCTGGAAACACCATATATTTT.

The chain uses TRBV4-2 and TRBJ2-2; 10 bases fit TRBD1. The CDR3 totals 15 residues. CDR1 is LGHNA and CDR2 is YNFKEQ in the germline V gene. V lost 5 bases to trimming and J lost 6 bases; unmatched junction nucleotides: 6. In nucleotides, the CDR3 is TGTGCCAGCAGCTTGGACAGGGGGAGGGCCGGGGAGCTGTTTTTT. This encodes CASSLDRGRAGELFF.

The chain links TRBV10-3 to TRBJ1-5; 8 bases are shared with TRBD1. After removal of 0 bases from V and 7 bases from J, the junction contained 2 bases not matched to a gene. Germline assignment: CDR1 ENHRY and CDR2 SYGVKD. The CDR3 is made up of 14 amino acids. CDR3 DNA: TGTGCCATCAGTGAGTCCAGGGGGCTGCAGCCCCAGCATTTT. It specifies CAISESRGLQPQHF.

This chain uses TRBV5-4 with TRBJ2-7, with D possibly TRBD2 on 6 matching bases. Trimming shortened V by 5 bases and J by 0 bases, and 9 bases separated the two germline ends. The CDR3 is 13 amino acids. In germline, CDR1 is SGHNT, CDR2 YYREEE (reference sequence). CDR3 loop: CASRGGTSYEQYF. CDR3 sequence (DNA): TGTGCCAGCAGGGGAGGAACCTCCTACGAGCAGTACTTC.

This chain uses TRBV27 with TRBJ2-7; D may be TRBD1 (5 bases). CDR1 and CDR2 from the germline V gene are MNHEY and SMNVEV (reference sequence). Trimming stripped 5 bases from V and 2 bases from J, with 13 bases between. The CDR3 loop spans 14 amino acids. CDR3 DNA sequence: TGTGCCAGCAGTCCTGGACACAAAACCTACGAGCAGTACTTC. Protein sequence: CASSPGHKTYEQYF.

The V and J genes are TRBV13 and TRBJ2-3; D perhaps matches TRBD1 (5 bases). The CDR3 extends over 16 amino acids. Germline V gene data show CDR1 as PRHDT and CDR2 as FYEKMQ (reference sequence). Trimming removed 3 bases from V and 0 bases from J, with 13 bases in between. The CDR3 region is CASSLGRVRSTDTQYF. The CDR3 nucleotides are TGTGCCAGCAGCTTGGGCAGGGTGCGAAGCACAGATACGCAGTATTTT.

This sequence joins TRBV4-2 and TRBJ1-4; D is ambiguous. The CDR3 length is 15 residues. CDR1 LGHNA and CDR2 YNFKEQ come from the germline V gene. V gave up 4 bases and J gave up 5 bases, with 14 bases separating them. This chain's CDR3 is CASSLRFAANEKLFF. As DNA, the CDR3 is TGTGCCAGCAGCCTAAGGTTCGCGGCAAATGAAAAACTGTTTTTT.

This clone is labeled large. The rearrangement links TRBV6-5 to TRBJ2-2; D might be TRBD2 (6 bases). Trimming left V 11 bases short and J 9 bases short, with 16 bases between. Germline V CDR1 and CDR2: MNHEY, SVGAGI. The CDR3 is 12 residues long. The CDR3 DNA sequence: TGTGCCTGCGGGACTCCAAGGAGGGAGCTGTTTTTT. Translating it yields CACGTPRRELFF.

This chain connects TRBV6-6 to TRBJ2-7, with 7 bases matching TRBD2. The CDR3 covers 13 residues. The ends lost 8 bases at V and 2 bases at J; junction bases unmatched: 6. The V gene's germline CDR1 is MNHNY and CDR2 SVGAGI (reference sequence). The CDR3 spells CASGPLAAYEQYF. CDR3 sequence (DNA): TGTGCCAGCGGACCCCTAGCGGCCTACGAGCAGTACTTC.

V is TRBV18 and J is TRBJ2-7; TRBD2 matches 9 bases. The CDR3 consists of 15 residues. CDR1 and CDR2 (germline): KGHSH, LQKENI. The trim removed 2 bases at V and 2 bases at J, leaving 4 bases unmatched. The CDR3: CASSPRGLAAYEQYF. The DNA for the CDR3 is TGTGCCAGCTCACCAAGGGGACTAGCAGCCTACGAGCAGTACTTC.

The genes are TRBV2 and TRBJ2-1, with TRBD2 identical over 13 bases. CDR1 and CDR2 (germline): SNHLY, FYNNEI. The CDR3 loop spans 15 amino acids. V was pared by 10 bases and J by 0 bases, with 3 bases of the junction left unmatched. CDR3: CAIRTSGSSYNEQFF. The CDR3 nucleotides read TGTGCCATCCGGACTAGCGGGAGCTCCTACAATGAGCAGTTCTTC. Drawing the rest from reference TRBV2 and TRBJ2-1, the complete variable domain is EPEVTQTPSHQVTQMGQEVILRCVPISNHLYFYWYRQILGQKVEFLVSFYNNEISEKSEIFDDQFSVERPDGSNFTLKIRSTKLEDSAMYFCAIRTSGSSYNEQFFGPGTRLTVL.